The T cell receptor (beta chain) described here comes from a study of response to subunit inactivated influenza vaccine. TCRdb reanalysed the RT-PCR reads using MiXCR and keeps one entry per CDR3 protein. The sample consists of almost 600,000 distinct CDR3 sequences, around 15% of them appearing once. This CDR3 region has 15 residues. The V gene end was trimmed by 6 bases and the J gene end by 9 bases; junction bases not matched to a gene: 10. This clonotype was counted only a few times. What it binds is not known. Study results and limitations: Each seasonal flu vaccination may recruit only limited new T cells, authors suggested.

The chain has TRBV12-3 or TRBV12-4 and TRBJ2-1; 11 bases are shared with TRBD2. Specimen: PBMCs from blood, collected 11 to 12 days after vaccination. The receptor comes from a man aged 50 or older who received an inactivated influenza vaccine. CDR3 loop: CASSLTSGIYGEQFF. The DNA of the CDR3 is TGTGCCAGCAGCCTGACTAGCGGGATTTATGGTGAGCAGTTCTTC.